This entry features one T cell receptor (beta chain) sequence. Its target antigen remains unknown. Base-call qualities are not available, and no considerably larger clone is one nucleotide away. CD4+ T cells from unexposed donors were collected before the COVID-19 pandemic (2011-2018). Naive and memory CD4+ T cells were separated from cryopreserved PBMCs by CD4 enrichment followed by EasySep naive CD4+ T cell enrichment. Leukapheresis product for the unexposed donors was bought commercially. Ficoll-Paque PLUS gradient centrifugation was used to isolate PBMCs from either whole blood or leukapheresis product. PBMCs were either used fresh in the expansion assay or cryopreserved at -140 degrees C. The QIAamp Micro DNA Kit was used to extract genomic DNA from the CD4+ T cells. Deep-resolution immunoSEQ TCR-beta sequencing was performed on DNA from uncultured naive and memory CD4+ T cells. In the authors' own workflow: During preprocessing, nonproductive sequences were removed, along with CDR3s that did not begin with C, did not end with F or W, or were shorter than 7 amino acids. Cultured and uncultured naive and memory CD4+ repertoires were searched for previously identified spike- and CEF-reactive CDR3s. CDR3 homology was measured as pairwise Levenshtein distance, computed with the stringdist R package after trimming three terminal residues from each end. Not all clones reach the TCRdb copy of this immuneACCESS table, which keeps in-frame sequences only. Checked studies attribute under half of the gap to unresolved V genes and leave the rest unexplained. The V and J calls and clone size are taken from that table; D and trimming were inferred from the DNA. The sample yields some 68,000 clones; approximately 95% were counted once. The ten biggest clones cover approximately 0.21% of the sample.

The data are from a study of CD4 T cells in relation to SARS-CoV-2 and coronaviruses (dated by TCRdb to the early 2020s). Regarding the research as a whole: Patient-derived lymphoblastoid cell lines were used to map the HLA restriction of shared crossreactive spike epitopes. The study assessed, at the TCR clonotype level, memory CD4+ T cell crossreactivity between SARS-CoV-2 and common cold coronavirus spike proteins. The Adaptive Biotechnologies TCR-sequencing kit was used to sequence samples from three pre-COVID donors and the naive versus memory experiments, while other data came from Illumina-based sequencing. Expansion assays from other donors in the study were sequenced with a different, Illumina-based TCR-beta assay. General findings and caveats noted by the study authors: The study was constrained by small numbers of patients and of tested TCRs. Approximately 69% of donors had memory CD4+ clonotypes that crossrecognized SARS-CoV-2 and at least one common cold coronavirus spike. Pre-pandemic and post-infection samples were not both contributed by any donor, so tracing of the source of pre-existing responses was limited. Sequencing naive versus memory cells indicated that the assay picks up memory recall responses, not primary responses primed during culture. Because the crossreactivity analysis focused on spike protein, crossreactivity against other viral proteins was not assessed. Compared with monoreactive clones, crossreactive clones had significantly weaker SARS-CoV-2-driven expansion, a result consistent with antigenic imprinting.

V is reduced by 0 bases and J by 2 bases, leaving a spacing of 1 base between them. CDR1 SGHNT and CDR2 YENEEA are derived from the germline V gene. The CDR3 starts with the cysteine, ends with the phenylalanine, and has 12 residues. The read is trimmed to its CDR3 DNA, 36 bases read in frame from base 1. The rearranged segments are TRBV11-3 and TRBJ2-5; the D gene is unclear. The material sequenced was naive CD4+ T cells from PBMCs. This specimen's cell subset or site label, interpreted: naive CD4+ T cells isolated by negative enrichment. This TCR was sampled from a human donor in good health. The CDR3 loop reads CASSLDQETQYF. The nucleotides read TGTGCCAGCAGCTTAGATCAAGAGACCCAGTACTTC. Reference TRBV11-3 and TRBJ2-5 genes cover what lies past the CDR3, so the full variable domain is EAGVVQSPRYKIIEKKQPVAFWCNPISGHNTLYWYLQNLGQGPELLIRYENEEAVDDSQLPKDRFSAERLKGVDSTLKIQPAELGDSAVYLCASSLDQETQYFGPGTRLLVL.